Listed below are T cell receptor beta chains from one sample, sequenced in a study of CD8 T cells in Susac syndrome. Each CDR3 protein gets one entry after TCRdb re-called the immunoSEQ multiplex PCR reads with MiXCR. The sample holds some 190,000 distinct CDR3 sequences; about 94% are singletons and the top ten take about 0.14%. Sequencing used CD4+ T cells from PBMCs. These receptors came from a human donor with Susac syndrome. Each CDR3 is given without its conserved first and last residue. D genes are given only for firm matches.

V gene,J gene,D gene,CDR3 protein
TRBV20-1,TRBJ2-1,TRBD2,SAPIAGGGNEQF
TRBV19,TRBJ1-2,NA,ASSSLRADQSYGYT
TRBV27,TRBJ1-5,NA,ASRQHGEGPQH
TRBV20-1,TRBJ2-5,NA,SASLGQETQY
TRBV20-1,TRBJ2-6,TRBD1,SAAYPRTGSGANVLT
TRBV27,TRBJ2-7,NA,ASSQQGWSSYEQY
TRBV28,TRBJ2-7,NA,ASRSQGGSYEQY
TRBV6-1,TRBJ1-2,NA,ASSETPQYGYT
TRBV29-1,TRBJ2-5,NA,SVLAPRLNPLTQETQY
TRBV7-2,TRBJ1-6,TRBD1,ASSDPPGGLYNSPLH
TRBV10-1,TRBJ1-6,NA,ASSESIGNSPLH
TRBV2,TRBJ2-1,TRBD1,ASAVPGTGPRNNEQF
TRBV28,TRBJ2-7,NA,ASRGTLSSYEQY
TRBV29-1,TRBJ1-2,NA,SVEGPYGYT
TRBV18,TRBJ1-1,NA,ASSPFTAENTEAF
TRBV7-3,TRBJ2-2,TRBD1,ASSRGTGNTGELF
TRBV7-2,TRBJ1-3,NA,ASSPLVSGNTIY
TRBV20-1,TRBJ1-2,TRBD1,SAHRGTDGYT
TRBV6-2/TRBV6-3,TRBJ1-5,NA,ASSYANPGNNQPQH
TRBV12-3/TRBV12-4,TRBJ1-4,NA,ASSSAGANEKLF
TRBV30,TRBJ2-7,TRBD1,AWSVFSGGLGTDPVGQY
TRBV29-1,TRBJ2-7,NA,SVEVQGGLSEQY
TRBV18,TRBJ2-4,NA,ASSGGGADIQY
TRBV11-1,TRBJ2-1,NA,ASSLGWTVRPEQF
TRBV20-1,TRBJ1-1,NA,KGIWDTEAF
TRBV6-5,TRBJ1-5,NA,ASSYRLGGQPQH
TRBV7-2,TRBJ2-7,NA,ASSPNLYEQY
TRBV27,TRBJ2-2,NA,ASSPTIIPGELF
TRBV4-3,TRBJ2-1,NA,ASSQDDPWQSHEQF
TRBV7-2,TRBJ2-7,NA,ASSIRDHTYEQY
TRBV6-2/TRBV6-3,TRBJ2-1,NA,ASRWSTRLGPNEQF
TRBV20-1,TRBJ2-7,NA,STASIQMAYEQY